This is a list of T cell receptor beta chains from one sample in a study of blood T cells in healthy people across ages. In TCRdb, the 5' RACE reads were re-called with MiXCR into one record per CDR3 protein. The sample holds about 540,000 distinct CDR3 sequences, nearly 25% seen once. The sample was also linked to a second study, of T cells of mothers and their children.

The sequencing sample was made of blood. The receptor set was obtained from a boy younger than 18 in good health. Each CDR3 is given with its conserved first and last residue. A D gene is named only where the DNA matches it firmly. Expanded clones get a size class; other rows say once, few or many, or leave the size out.

v_call	clone_size	d_call	j_call	cdr3_length	cdr3_aa	cdr3_nt
TRBV7-2	few	NA	TRBJ2-3	16	CASSLGFGRGADTQYF	TGTGCCAGCAGCTTAGGTTTTGGGCGCGGGGCAGATACGCAGTATTTT
TRBV4-3	NA	TRBD2	TRBJ2-1	16	CASSQFGTSGPHEQFF	TGCGCCAGCAGCCAGTTCGGGACTAGCGGCCCCCATGAGCAGTTCTTC
TRBV3-1	NA	NA	TRBJ2-5	16	CASTHRAASVRETQYF	TGTGCCAGCACACACAGGGCCGCTAGCGTTAGGGAGACCCAGTACTTC
TRBV2	NA	NA	TRBJ2-1	11	CASLRQNEQFF	TGTGCCAGCCTGCGGCAGAATGAGCAGTTCTTC
TRBV7-8	few	NA	TRBJ2-1	12	CASSLDTFEQFF	TGTGCCAGCAGCCTCGACACCTTTGAGCAGTTCTTC
TRBV3-1	few	NA	TRBJ2-5	17	CASSQERLGLPIETQYF	TGTGCCAGCAGCCAAGAGAGATTGGGACTGCCCATAGAGACCCAGTACTTC
TRBV20-1	few	NA	TRBJ2-3	18	CSARDPESGGLSTDTQYF	TGCAGTGCTAGAGATCCGGAATCTGGGGGGCTCAGCACAGATACGCAGTATTTT
TRBV28	NA	TRBD2	TRBJ2-1	15	CASSFWEGSYNEQFF	TGTGCCAGCAGTTTTTGGGAGGGCTCCTACAATGAGCAGTTCTTC
TRBV7-6	few	TRBD2	TRBJ2-1	17	CASSLASWTSSYNEQFF	TGTGCCAGCAGCTTAGCATCTTGGACTAGCTCCTACAATGAGCAGTTCTTC
TRBV20-1	NA	NA	TRBJ2-5	12	CSASRSPATQYF	TGCAGTGCTAGCCGGTCACCTGCGACCCAGTACTTC
TRBV7-2	NA	NA	TRBJ2-7	14	CASSFQRGSHEQYF	TGTGCCAGCAGCTTTCAGAGGGGCTCCCACGAGCAGTACTTC
TRBV4-1	few	NA	TRBJ2-7	15	CASSREGRSSYEQYF	TGCGCCAGCAGTCGAGAGGGCCGAAGCTCCTACGAGCAGTACTTC
TRBV20-1	NA	NA	TRBJ1-5	15	CSAMVRDYSNQPQHF	TGCAGTGCTATGGTCAGGGACTATAGCAATCAGCCCCAGCATTTT
TRBV9	NA	TRBD2	TRBJ2-2	16	CASSVGGSGISGELFF	TGTGCCAGCAGCGTAGGAGGTAGCGGGATTTCCGGGGAGCTGTTTTTT
TRBV28	NA	NA	TRBJ2-4	15	CASSNYNLAKNIQYF	TGTGCCAGCAGCAACTACAATTTGGCCAAAAACATTCAGTACTTC
TRBV3-1	NA	NA	TRBJ2-5	14	CASSQGGGTYEQCF	TGTGCCAGCAGCCAAGGCGGCGGAACTTACGAGCAGTGCTTC
TRBV6-5	NA	NA	TRBJ2-7	15	CASSHRAGVGYEQYF	TGTGCCAGCAGCCACAGGGCGGGAGTAGGCTACGAGCAGTACTTC
TRBV7-6	NA	TRBD1	TRBJ2-7	15	CASSSFRDRAGEQYF	TGTGCCAGCAGCTCTTTCCGGGACAGGGCGGGCGAGCAGTACTTC
TRBV7-2	few	TRBD2	TRBJ2-7	17	CASSLAFRAGGSYEQYF	TGTGCCAGCAGCTTAGCGTTTCGAGCGGGGGGCTCCTACGAGCAGTACTTC
TRBV28	few	TRBD1	TRBJ2-7	13	CASSLIQGYEQYF	TGTGCCAGCAGTTTGATACAGGGGTACGAGCAGTACTTC
TRBV30	few	TRBD1	TRBJ2-2	12	CARRTGPGELFF	TGTGCCCGGCGGACAGGGCCCGGGGAGCTGTTTTTT
TRBV20-1	NA	TRBD2	TRBJ2-5	16	CSAREPPVAGRETQYF	TGCAGTGCTAGAGAGCCCCCGGTAGCGGGGCGGGAGACCCAGTACTTC
TRBV3-1	NA	NA	TRBJ1-4	16	CASSQFGTETSEKLFF	TGTGCCAGCAGCCAATTCGGGACTGAGACTAGTGAAAAACTGTTTTTT
TRBV20-1	few	NA	TRBJ2-5	15	CSAYELGKIQETQYF	TGCAGTGCTTATGAGTTGGGAAAGATCCAAGAGACCCAGTACTTC
TRBV10-3	NA	NA	TRBJ1-6	13	CAINAGYNSPLHF	TGTGCCATCAACGCAGGTTATAATTCACCCCTCCACTTT